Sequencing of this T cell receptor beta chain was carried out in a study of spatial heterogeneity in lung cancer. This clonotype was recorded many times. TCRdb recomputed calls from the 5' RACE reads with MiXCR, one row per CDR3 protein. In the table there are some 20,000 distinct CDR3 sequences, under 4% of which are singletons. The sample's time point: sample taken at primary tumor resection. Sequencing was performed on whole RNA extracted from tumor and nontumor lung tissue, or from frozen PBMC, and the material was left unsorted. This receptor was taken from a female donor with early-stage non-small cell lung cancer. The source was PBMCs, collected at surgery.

The CDR3 bases are TGTGCCAGCAGTTTTACGGGACTGGGCGAGCAGTACTTC. Translating it yields CASSFTGLGEQYF. This chain connects TRBV28 to TRBJ2-7, with D perhaps matching TRBD2 (6 bases). This CDR3 spans 13 amino acids. The V end lost 3 bases, the J end lost 6 bases, and 12 bases lay between the germline ends. Germline CDR1 is MDHEN and CDR2 is SYDVKM.